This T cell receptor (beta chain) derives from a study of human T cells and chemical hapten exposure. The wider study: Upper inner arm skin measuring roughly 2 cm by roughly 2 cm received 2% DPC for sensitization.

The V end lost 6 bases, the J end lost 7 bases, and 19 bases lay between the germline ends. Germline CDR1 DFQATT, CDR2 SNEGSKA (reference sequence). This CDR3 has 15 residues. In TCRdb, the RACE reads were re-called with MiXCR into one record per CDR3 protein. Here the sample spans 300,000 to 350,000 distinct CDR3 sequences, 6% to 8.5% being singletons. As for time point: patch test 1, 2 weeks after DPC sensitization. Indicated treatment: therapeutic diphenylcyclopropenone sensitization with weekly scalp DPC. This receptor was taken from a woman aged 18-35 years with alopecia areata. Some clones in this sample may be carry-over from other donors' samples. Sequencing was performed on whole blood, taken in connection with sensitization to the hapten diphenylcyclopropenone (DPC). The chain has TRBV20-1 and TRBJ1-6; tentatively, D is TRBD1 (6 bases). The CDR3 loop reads CSAQAGGADNSPLHF. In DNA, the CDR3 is TGCAGTGCCCAAGCGGGGGGCGCGGACAATTCACCCCTCCACTTT.